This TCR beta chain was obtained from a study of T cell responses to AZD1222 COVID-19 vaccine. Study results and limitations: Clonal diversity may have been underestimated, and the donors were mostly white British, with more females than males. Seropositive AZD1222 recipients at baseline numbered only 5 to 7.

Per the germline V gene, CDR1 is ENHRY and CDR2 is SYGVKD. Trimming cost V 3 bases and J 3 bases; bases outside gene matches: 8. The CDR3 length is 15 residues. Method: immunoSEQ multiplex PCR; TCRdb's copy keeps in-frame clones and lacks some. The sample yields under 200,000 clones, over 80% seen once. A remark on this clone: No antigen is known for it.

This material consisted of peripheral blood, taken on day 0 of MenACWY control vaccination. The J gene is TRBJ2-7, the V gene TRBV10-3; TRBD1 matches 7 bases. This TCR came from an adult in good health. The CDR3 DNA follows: TGTGCCATCAGTGATGATAAGGGGGCGGGCTACGAGCAGTACTTC. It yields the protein CAISDDKGAGYEQYF.